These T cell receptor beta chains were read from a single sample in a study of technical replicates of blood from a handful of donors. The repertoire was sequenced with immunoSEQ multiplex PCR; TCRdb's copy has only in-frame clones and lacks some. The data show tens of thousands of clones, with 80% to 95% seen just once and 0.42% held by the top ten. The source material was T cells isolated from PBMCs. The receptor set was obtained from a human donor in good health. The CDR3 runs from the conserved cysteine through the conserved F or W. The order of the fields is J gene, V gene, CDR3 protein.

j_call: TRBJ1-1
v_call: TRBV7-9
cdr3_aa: CASSPKGIRDRDVRAFF

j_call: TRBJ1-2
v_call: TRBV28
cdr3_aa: CASSFSGQGYGYTF

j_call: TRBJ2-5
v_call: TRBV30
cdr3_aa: CAWKLGQGAGQETQYF

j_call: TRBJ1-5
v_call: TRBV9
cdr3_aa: CASSVEGGNQPQHF

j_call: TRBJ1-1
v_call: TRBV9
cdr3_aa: CASSLSLNTEAFF

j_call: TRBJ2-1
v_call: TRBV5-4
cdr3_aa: CASSKGTGGYNEQFF

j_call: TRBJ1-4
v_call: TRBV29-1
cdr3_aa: CSAGTGLDEKLFF

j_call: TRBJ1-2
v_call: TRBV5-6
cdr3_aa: CASIPWGGRYYGYTF

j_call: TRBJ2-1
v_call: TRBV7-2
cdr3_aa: CASSLDPGLNEQFF

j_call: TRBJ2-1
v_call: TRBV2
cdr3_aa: CASSVERPYNEQFF

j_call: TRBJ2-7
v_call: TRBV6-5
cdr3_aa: CASKVTGGHEQYF

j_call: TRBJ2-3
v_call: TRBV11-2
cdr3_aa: CASSFHITDTQYF

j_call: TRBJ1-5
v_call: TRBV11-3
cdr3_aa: CASSPRDFHDQHF

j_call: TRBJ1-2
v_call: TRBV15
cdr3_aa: CATSRATGGTYTF

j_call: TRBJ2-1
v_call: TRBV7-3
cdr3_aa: CASSLVRQGRNEQFF

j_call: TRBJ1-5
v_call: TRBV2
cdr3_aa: CASRGTGPFNQPQHF

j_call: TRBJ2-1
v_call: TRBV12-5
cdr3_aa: CASGLVTREQFF

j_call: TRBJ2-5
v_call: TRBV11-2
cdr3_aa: CASRIPGLAQETQYF

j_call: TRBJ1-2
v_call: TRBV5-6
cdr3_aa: CASSLDLLAGGENGYTF

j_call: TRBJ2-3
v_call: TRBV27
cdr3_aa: CASSFRDTQYF

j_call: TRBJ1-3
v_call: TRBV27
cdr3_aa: CASSLSRGNTIYF

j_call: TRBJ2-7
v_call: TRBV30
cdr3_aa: CAWSKHTTNEQYF

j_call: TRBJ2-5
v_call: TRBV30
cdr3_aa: CAWSDLAGGFGTQYF

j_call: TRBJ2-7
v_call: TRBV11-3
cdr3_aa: CASSLNQREVGGEQYF

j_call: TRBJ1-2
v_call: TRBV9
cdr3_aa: CASSDSYGYTF

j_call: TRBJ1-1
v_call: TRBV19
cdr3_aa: CASSIWSENTEAFF

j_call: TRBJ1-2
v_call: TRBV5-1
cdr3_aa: CASSIQGENSPGYTF

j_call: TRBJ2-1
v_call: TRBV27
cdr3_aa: CASSFLGAPTQSEQFF

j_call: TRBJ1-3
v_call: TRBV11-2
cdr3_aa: CASSPDSGSGNTIYF

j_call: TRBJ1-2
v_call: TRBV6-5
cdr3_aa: CASSSPRTETNYGYTF

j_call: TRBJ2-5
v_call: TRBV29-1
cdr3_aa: CSVGLSWEETQYF

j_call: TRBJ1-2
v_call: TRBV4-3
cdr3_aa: CASSYTGTAYGYTF

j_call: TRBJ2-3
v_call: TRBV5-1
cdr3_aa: CASSLGAGLTDTQYF

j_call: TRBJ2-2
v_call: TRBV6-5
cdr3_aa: CASIRGGTGELFF

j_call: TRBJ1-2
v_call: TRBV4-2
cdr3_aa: CASSQGVLNYGYTF

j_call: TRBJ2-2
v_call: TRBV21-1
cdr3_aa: CASSKAYRTESNTGELFF

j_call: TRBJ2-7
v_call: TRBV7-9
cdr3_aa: CASSHTGQGLYEQYF

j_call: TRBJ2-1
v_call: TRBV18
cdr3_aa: CASSPLGQGLGYEQFF

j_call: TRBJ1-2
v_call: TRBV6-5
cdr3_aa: CASGYRERYGYTF

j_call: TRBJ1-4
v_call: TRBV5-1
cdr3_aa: CASSLDRGGEKLFF

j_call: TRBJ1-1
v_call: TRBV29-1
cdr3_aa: CSVRRGSTEAFF

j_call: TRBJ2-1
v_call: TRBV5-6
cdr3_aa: CASSSNFLGLGSREQFF

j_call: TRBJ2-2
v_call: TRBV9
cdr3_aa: CASSGTGIAGELFF

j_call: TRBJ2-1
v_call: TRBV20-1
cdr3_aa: CSAPSSEQFF

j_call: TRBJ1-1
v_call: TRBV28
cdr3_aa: CASSFSGGIAEAFF

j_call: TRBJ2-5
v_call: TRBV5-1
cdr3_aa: CASSLAVSGLSETQYF